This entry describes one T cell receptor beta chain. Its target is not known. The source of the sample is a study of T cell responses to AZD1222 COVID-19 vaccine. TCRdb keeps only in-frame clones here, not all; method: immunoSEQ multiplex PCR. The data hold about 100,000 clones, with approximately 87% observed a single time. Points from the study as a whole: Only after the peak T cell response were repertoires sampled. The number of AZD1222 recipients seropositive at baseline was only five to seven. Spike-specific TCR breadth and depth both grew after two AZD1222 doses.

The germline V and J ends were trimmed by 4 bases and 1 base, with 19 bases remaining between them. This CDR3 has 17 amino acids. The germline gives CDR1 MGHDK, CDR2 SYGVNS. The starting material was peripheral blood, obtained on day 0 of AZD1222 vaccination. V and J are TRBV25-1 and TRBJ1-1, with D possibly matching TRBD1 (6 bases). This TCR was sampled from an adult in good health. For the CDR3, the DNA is TGTGCCAGCAGTGGCAGGTCTCGGGGGGGCCCGAACACTGAAGCTTTCTTT. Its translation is CASSGRSRGGPNTEAFF. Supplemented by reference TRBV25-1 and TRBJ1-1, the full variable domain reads EADIYQTPRYLVIGTGKKITLECSQTMGHDKMYWYQQDPGMELHLIHYSYGVNSTEKGDLSSESTVSRIRTEHFPLTLESARPSHTSQYLCASSGRSRGGPNTEAFFGQGTRLTVV.